The text below deals with one T cell receptor (beta chain). This CDR3 spans 12 amino acids. V lost 11 bases, J lost 5 bases, and 15 bases lay in between. Looked up from germline, CDR1 is MNHNS and CDR2 is SASEGT. The data are from a study of shared clonotypes between healthy human individuals. Replicate PCRs for sorted subsets used around 200 ng DNA; this equaled 25,000 to 35,000 T cell genomes. Sequenced by immunoSEQ multiplex PCR; TCRdb stores in-frame clones only, minus some. This table has hundreds of thousands of clones, approximately 97% appearing once. This sequence was found in a woman between 25 and 40 years old in good health. The chain is built from TRBV6-1 and TRBJ1-2; D is undetermined. Sequencing was done on a sample of naive CD4+ T cells sorted from blood. Specified subset: CD45RA+ positively selected. The CDR3 region has the DNA TGTGCCCTAAACGACAAGCCTTATGGCTACACCTTC. Translated: CALNDKPYGYTF.